One and the same sample provided the 3 T cell receptor beta chains below, sequenced in a study of shared clonotypes between healthy human individuals (TCRdb year 2020). Libraries were made using the immunoSEQ multiplex PCR assay. Held by TCRdb, this immuneACCESS table contains in-frame sequences only and omits some clones. Under half of the omission traces to an unresolved V gene where checked; the cause of the rest is unknown. The sample table shows some 580,000 clones, and roughly 97% are seen once. The ten biggest clones cover 0.057% of the sample. The sequencing input was naive CD4+ T cells sorted from blood. Reading the label with the study, this specimen's cell subset or site is: CD45RA+ positively selected. These receptor sequences come from a woman aged 25-40 years in good health.

This clone occurred once. The chain recombines TRBV7-6 with TRBJ2-2; D gene unclear. CDR1 SGHVS and CDR2 FNYEAQ come from the germline V gene. V shed 5 bases and J shed 1 base, with 5 bases lying between them. This CDR3 is 13 amino acids long. CDR3 nucleotides: TGTGCCAGCAGCGCTCAGAACACCGGGGAGCTGTTTTTT. As protein: CASSAQNTGELFF.

V gene TRBV7-9 combines with J gene TRBJ1-2; D possibly corresponds to TRBD1 (5 bases). Deletions cut 5 bases from V and 5 bases from J, with 12 bases between. Germline CDR1 is SEHNR and CDR2 is FQNEAQ (reference sequence). This CDR3 comprises 13 residues. CDR3 sequence: CASSPRGIYGYTF. The CDR3 DNA sequence: TGTGCCAGCAGCCCCCGGGGGATATATGGCTACACCTTC.

The CDR3 spells CASTLGVSRGVEQFF. The CDR3 DNA reads as TGTGCCAGCACCTTAGGAGTGAGCAGGGGGGTTGAGCAGTTCTTC. The chain combines TRBV9 with TRBJ2-1; weak D call: TRBD1 (7 bases). The CDR3 covers 15 residues. V lost 6 bases and J lost 9, with 22 bases in between. CDR1 SGDLS and CDR2 YYNGEE come from the germline V gene.